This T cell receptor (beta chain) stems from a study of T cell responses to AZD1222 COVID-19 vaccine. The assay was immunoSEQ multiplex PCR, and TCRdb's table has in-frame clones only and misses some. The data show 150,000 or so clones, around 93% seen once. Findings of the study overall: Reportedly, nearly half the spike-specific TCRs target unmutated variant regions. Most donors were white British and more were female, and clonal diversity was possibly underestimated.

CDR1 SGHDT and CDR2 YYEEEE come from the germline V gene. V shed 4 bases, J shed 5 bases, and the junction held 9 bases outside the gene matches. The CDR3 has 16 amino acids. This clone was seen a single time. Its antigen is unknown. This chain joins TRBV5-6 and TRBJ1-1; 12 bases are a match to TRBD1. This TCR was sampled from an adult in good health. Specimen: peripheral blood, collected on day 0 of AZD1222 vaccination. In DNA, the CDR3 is TGTGCCAGCAGCATGCTGGGACAGGGGGCTCGGACTGAAGCTTTCTTT. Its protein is CASSMLGQGARTEAFF.